This T cell receptor beta chain was retrieved from a study of T cells in Graves' hyperthyroidism and ophthalmopathy (dated by TCRdb to about 2019). Looking at the study overall: Peripheral blood was sampled at the time of initial diagnosis, prior to any treatment. The paper reports TCR Vbeta CDR3 sequencing of over 130 peripheral blood samples: 43 ophthalmopathy, under 80 hyperthyroidism and about 17 progressor patients. The roughly 91 discovery patients were randomly divided into training and test sets at a 7:3 ratio. To identify distinguishing TCR V-J signatures, a discovery cohort of 100 or so patients was used, comprising approximately 40 with Graves' ophthalmopathy and around 60 with stable Graves' hyperthyroidism. Prospective prediction of ophthalmopathy was tested in an independent validation cohort of fewer than 20 hyperthyroidism patients and 17 patients who later progressed to ophthalmopathy. Following sampling, methimazole starting at 30 mg daily was given to hyperthyroidism patients, and high-dose intravenous methylprednisolone was given to ophthalmopathy patients. Thyroid tissue and blood T-cell repertoires from over 5 Graves' hyperthyroidism patients were also compared in the study. Study-wide conclusions, independent of this receptor: In cross-validation, a model built on a 13 V-J signature told ophthalmopathy apart from stable hyperthyroidism with over 85% sensitivity and around 84% specificity, and in testing the same model reached 80%/75%. Sample size was not statistically predetermined, and blinding of investigators to group allocation was not performed. Most expanded thyroid clonotypes (frequency above 0.001) were also detected in blood, suggesting blood repertoires may reflect thyroid immune responses. During validation, the model predicted progression to ophthalmopathy a median of approximately six months ahead of onset, with around 65% sensitivity and roughly 72% specificity.

This clonotype was recorded many times. Its target antigen remains unknown. Qualities for individual bases were not recorded, and no much larger clone is one base off. CDR1 MDHEN and CDR2 SYDVKM are derived from the germline V gene. Trimming costs V 6 bases and J 1 base, and their ends lie 13 bases apart. The CDR3 sequence holds 16 residues, the cysteine and phenylalanine included. The only DNA kept is the CDR3, 48 bases in frame from the first base. Ophthalmopathy patients had moderately to severely active disease, Clinical Activity Score of at least 3, NOSPECS grade of at least 4, and duration under 3 months. Patients with uncontrolled infections, other autoimmune diseases, pregnancy or lactation were excluded. Diagnoses were based on clinical symptoms, serum thyroxine and TRAb, thyroid ultrasound and orbital computed tomography. Ficoll-Paque density gradient centrifugation was used to isolate PBMCs from about 9 ml of fresh peripheral blood. Trizol reagent was used to extract total RNA, and RNA quality was then checked on an Agilent 2100 Bioanalyzer.

TCR beta CDR3 regions were amplified from RNA transcripts. A first-round RT-PCR of the TCR CDR3 used the HTBI primer set with the Qiagen OneStep RT-PCR kit. The libraries were constructed in a second round of multiplex PCR and then size-selected and purified. Sequencing of the libraries was done on an Illumina HiSeq2000 using paired-end 100 bp reads. In the source study's methods: SOAPnuke was used to process the raw data, removing reads that contained adapters or uncalled bases, had a mean Phred below 15, or lacked an exact match to the constant primer or identifier. High-quality paired reads were merged using COPE v1.2.5, and each unique nucleotide sequence was defined as a clonotype. MiTCR v1.1 was used to align clonotypes to the IMGT TRBV, TRBD and TRBJ reference segments. The analysis was restricted to V-J combinations with a frequency above 0.0001, which together covered 98% to 99.2% of the repertoires. A TCS score was defined as the ratio of F50 (clonal expansion) to E x V (chaos), with BLOSUM62-based TCRdist applied between CDR3 peptides within each V-J. Welch's t-statistics and random forest reduced just over 500 V-J features to 13, which were used in a naive Bayes classifier (R e1071). TCRdb reprocessing: public reads trimmed at Q25 with fastp, clones called with MiXCR, in-frame beta chains kept. Each entry merges the rows of one CDR3 protein and shows their most common DNA and genes. The V and J calls shown here were made by TCRdb, not taken from the authors' results. Counted in this sample were about half a million distinct CDR3 sequences; approximately 16% of them appeared once. Of the sample, roughly 29% falls within the top ten clones.

The TCR was taken from a woman in her thirties with Graves' ophthalmopathy. The chain is made from TRBV28 and TRBJ1-6; the D gene is possibly TRBD1, with 6 bases matching. Sample: blood. The CDR3 corresponds to CASRVGGGSYNSPLHF. The bases are TGTGCCAGCAGGGTGGGAGGGGGGTCCTATAATTCACCCCTCCACTTT.